This entry lists 21 T cell receptor beta chains sequenced from one sample in a study of T cell repertoires in cytomegalovirus infection. The antigens of these receptors remain unknown. TCRdb re-derived calls from the reads in MiXCR, one entry per CDR3 protein. The repertoire holds 830,000 or so distinct CDR3 sequences, with approximately 32% as singletons. The sequencing used cultured CD8+ T cells from PBMCs, collected from culture after CMV antigen stimulation. Receptor source: a human donor in good health (CMV status not recorded). Some clones in this sample may be carry-over from other donors' samples.

This clonotype occurred many times. The rearrangement uses TRBV6-6 and TRBJ2-2; 9 nucleotides match TRBD2. CDR3 length: 17 amino acids. Germline CDR1 is MNHNY and CDR2 is SVGAGI (reference sequence). V lost 4 bases, J lost 3 bases, and 9 bases stayed unmatched. The CDR3 sequence is CASSSFGLATYTGELFF. DNA for the CDR3: TGTGCCAGCAGTTCTTTTGGACTAGCGACTTACACCGGGGAGCTGTTTTTT.

In this sample, this clonotype turned up many times. The J gene is TRBJ1-1, the V gene TRBV19; D remains ambiguous. This CDR3 contains 13 residues. Germline CDR1 reads LNHDA; CDR2 reads SQIVND (reference sequence). V lost 4 bases, J lost 1 base, and 7 bases lay in between. In nucleotides, the CDR3 is TGTGCCAGTAGTAACGCCGCGAACACTGAAGCTTTCTTT. The encoded protein is CASSNAANTEAFF.

This clonotype was seen only a few times. A much larger clone differs from this one at a single base, so this may be a read error. The J gene is TRBJ2-7, the V gene TRBV14; unclear D gene. V lost 1 base, J lost 5 bases, and 3 bases lay in between. Germline V CDR1 and CDR2: SGHDN, FVKESK. The CDR3 covers 11 residues. The CDR3 coding sequence is TGTGCCAGCAGCCAAGGGCACGAGCAGTACTTC. This encodes CASSQGHEQYF.

This clonotype was observed a few times. The genes are TRBV20-1 and TRBJ2-3, with D possibly TRBD1 on 6 matching bases. The germline V gene has CDR1 DFQATT and CDR2 SNEGSKA (reference sequence). The length of the CDR3 is 20 residues. Deletions cut 2 bases from V and 0 bases from J, with 27 bases between. In DNA, the CDR3 is TGCAGTGCTAGACTCCAATACCGTTCACGACAGGAAAGGAGCACAGATACGCAGTATTTT. Protein product: CSARLQYRSRQERSTDTQYF.

This clonotype came up many times. The chain uses TRBV27 and TRBJ2-4, with D tentatively TRBD2 (6 bases). V was trimmed by 9 bases and J by 4 bases, leaving 13 bases between them. From germline, CDR1 is MNHEY and CDR2 SMNVEV (reference sequence). The CDR3 is 13 amino acids. In DNA, the CDR3 is TGTGCCAGGCTCCCGGGACTTAAAAACATTCAGTACTTC. This encodes CARLPGLKNIQYF.

The chain is built from TRBV7-9 and TRBJ2-1, with D possibly being TRBD2 (5 bases). The CDR3 length is 14 residues. Trimming took 3 bases from V and 8 from J, leaving 14 bases between them. Germline V gene lookup returns CDR1 SEHNR and CDR2 FQNEAQ (reference sequence). This CDR3 reads CASSFPSSMDEQFF. CDR3 coding DNA: TGTGCCAGCAGCTTTCCTAGCTCTATGGATGAGCAGTTCTTC. Combining the CDR3 with reference TRBV7-9 and TRBJ2-1 gives the whole variable domain DTGVSQNPRHKITKRGQNVTFRCDPISEHNRLYWYRQTLGQGPEFLTYFQNEAQLEKSRLLSDRFSAERPKGSFSTLEIQRTEQGDSAMYLCASSFPSSMDEQFFGPGTRLTVL.

The chain has TRBV20-1 and TRBJ1-4, with D perhaps matching TRBD1 (6 bases). In germline, CDR1 is DFQATT, CDR2 SNEGSKA (reference sequence). CDR3 length: 17 residues. V gave up 6 bases and J gave up 4 bases, with 24 bases separating them. The CDR3 DNA follows: TGCAGTGCCCATGGGACAACACAGATTTTGGATAATGAAAAACTGTTTTTT. This codes for CSAHGTTQILDNEKLFF.

This clonotype was picked up a small number of times. The rearrangement links TRBV20-1 to TRBJ1-1, with D unresolved. Germline lookup yields CDR1 DFQATT and CDR2 SNEGSKA (reference sequence). The ends were cut back, 0 bases at V and 0 bases at J, with 11 bases in the middle. CDR3 size: 15 residues. The chain's CDR3 is CSARELGLLNTEAFF. Written as DNA, the CDR3 is TGCAGTGCTAGAGAGCTAGGGCTCTTGAACACTGAAGCTTTCTTT.

The chain combines TRBV18 with TRBJ1-2; the D gene is possibly TRBD1 (6 bases). The V end was cut by 3 bases, the J end by 0 bases, with 17 bases between. Germline CDR1 KGHSH, CDR2 LQKENI. CDR3 length: 17 residues. The CDR3 sequence: CASSPTPQGHPNYGYTF. CDR3 bases: TGTGCCAGCTCACCTACGCCGCAGGGGCACCCTAACTATGGCTACACCTTC.

This clonotype was recorded a few times. This CDR3 is CASSYSIRYPSSYNEQFF. The CDR3 DNA reads as TGTGCCAGCAGTTACTCGATTCGCTACCCAAGCTCCTACAATGAGCAGTTCTTC. The rearrangement joins TRBV6-2 or TRBV6-3 to TRBJ2-1, with D uncertain. Germline V gives CDR1 MNHEY, CDR2 SVGEGT. The CDR3 is 18 residues long. V lost 0 bases and J lost 0, with 15 bases in between.

V is TRBV2 and J is TRBJ2-1, with D possibly being TRBD1 (5 bases). Germline CDR1 and CDR2: SNHLY and FYNNEI. This CDR3 comprises 12 residues. The V and J ends lost 9 bases and 6 bases respectively, with 12 bases between them. The CDR3 nucleotides are TGTGCCAGTGACTCAGGGTTCAATGAGCAGTTCTTC. It codes for CASDSGFNEQFF.

The V gene is TRBV7-2, the J gene TRBJ2-3; a possible D gene is TRBD2 (6 bases). This CDR3 contains 13 residues. Germline CDR1 and CDR2: SGHTA and FQGNSA. Deletions cut 8 bases from V and 9 bases from J, with 18 bases between. The CDR3 protein is CASCYGGTGTQYF. CDR3 coding DNA: TGTGCCAGCTGCTACGGAGGGACGGGGACGCAGTATTTT.

V and J are TRBV12-3 or TRBV12-4 and TRBJ1-5; 9 bases are a match to TRBD1. The CDR3 extends over 16 amino acids. With V trimmed by 5 bases and J by 1 base, 6 bases remained unmatched. CDR3 DNA: TGTGCCAGCAGTATCGGGACAGGGATCAGCAATCAGCCCCAGCATTTT. It specifies CASSIGTGISNQPQHF.

The chain uses TRBV6-1 and TRBJ1-1; tentative D call: TRBD1 (5 bases). The V gene lost 5 bases and the J gene lost 0 bases, with 10 bases spanning the gap. Germline CDR1 is MNHNS and CDR2 is SASEGT. The CDR3 runs 14 residues. The CDR3 nucleotides read TGTGCCAGCAGTACGACAGTGATGAACACTGAAGCTTTCTTT. It is translated as CASSTTVMNTEAFF.

In this sample, this clonotype turned up a few times. The chain uses TRBV12-3 or TRBV12-4 and TRBJ2-3, with D unclear. V lost 2 bases and J 2 bases, leaving 8 bases between the germline ends. This CDR3 has 14 residues. Written as DNA, the CDR3 is TGTGCCAGCAGTTTAACATCCCCCACAGATACGCAGTATTTT. Translated, it gives CASSLTSPTDTQYF.

The chain uses TRBV6-2 or TRBV6-3 and TRBJ1-1; possible D gene TRBD1, 5 bases. The V end was cut by 6 bases, the J end by 1 base, with 15 bases between. The CDR3 loop spans 15 amino acids. Germline-derived CDR1 and CDR2 are MNHEY and SVGEGT. The CDR3, as DNA: TGTGCCAGCAGGCCGCCGGGACGGGAGAACACTGAAGCTTTCTTT. Protein product: CASRPPGRENTEAFF.

This chain links TRBV5-1 with TRBJ1-2; 8 positions match TRBD1. V trimming: 2 bases; J trimming: 0 bases; junction bases outside the gene matches: 18. From germline, CDR1 is SGHRS and CDR2 YFSETQ. This CDR3 spans 20 amino acids. CDR3 region: CASSLKPPSRDRSANYGYTF. The CDR3 bases are TGCGCCAGCAGCTTAAAACCCCCGTCCCGGGACAGGTCAGCTAACTATGGCTACACCTTC.

The V and J genes are TRBV5-4 and TRBJ1-1; D gene ambiguous. Trimming pared 10 bases from V and 1 base from J, leaving 14 bases between. This CDR3 has 13 amino acids. Germline-derived CDR1 and CDR2 are SGHNT and YYREEE (reference sequence). Here the CDR3 DNA reads TGTGCCTATTCTCAAGGGCCGAACACTGAAGCTTTCTTT. It is translated as CAYSQGPNTEAFF. Supplemented by reference TRBV5-4 and TRBJ1-1, the full variable domain reads ETGVTQSPTHLIKTRGQQVTLRCSSQSGHNTVSWYQQALGQGPQFIFQYYREEENGRGNFPPRFSGLQFPNYSSELNVNALELDDSALYLCAYSQGPNTEAFFGQGTRLTVV.

A few counts support this clonotype. This chain joins TRBV6-5 and TRBJ2-7; D may be TRBD1 (5 bases). Deletions cut 10 bases from V and 4 bases from J, with 17 bases between. This CDR3 has 13 residues. Germline values: CDR1 MNHEY, CDR2 SVGAGI. In DNA form, the CDR3 reads TGTGCCACCGATATAGGGGCAGGGTACGAGCAGTACTTC. This sequence encodes CATDIGAGYEQYF.

The genes are TRBV13 and TRBJ2-7, with D tentatively TRBD2 (5 bases). Trimming took 5 bases from V and 3 from J, leaving 11 bases between them. Looked up from germline, CDR1 is PRHDT and CDR2 is FYEKMQ (reference sequence). This CDR3 has 13 residues. In DNA, the CDR3 is TGTGCCAGCAGCCTTGGACTTTTCTACGAGCAGTACGTC. This codes for CASSLGLFYEQYV.

The chain recombines TRBV6-1 with TRBJ2-7; D is undetermined. Germline lookup yields CDR1 MNHNS and CDR2 SASEGT. Deletions cut 3 bases from V and 4 bases from J, with 16 bases between. The CDR3 is 15 amino acids. In DNA, the CDR3 is TGTGCCAGCAGTGAGACCCACATGGGAAGGTACGAGCAGTACTTC. Protein sequence: CASSETHMGRYEQYF.